The 18 T cell receptor beta chains reported below all come from one sample, sequenced in a study of CXCR3-negative and CXCR3-positive naive CD8 T cells. Study observations and caveats: CXCR3-expressing naive cells carried TRB CDR3s more hydrophobic than those of CXCR3-negative naive cells.

For these TCRs, the target antigens are not known. Libraries of TRB cDNA were made by 5' RACE and carried UMIs. TCRdb derives one entry per CDR3 protein from the 5' RACE reads, leaving out DNA. The table lists tens of thousands of distinct CDR3 sequences. Sequenced material: naive CXCR3+ CD8+ T cells from blood. Subset defined: CD45RO-CCR7+CD27+CD95- naive CD8+ T cells expressing CXCR3 (TNR3+). Receptors originate from a human donor in good health. Some clones in this sample may be carry-over from other donors' samples.

This chain uses TRBV6-5 with TRBJ1-5; TCRdb proposes TRBD1, but this gene call is untestable without DNA. The length of the CDR3 is 14 residues. Germline V CDR1 and CDR2: MNHEY, SVGAGI. The CDR3 reads CASSQQGTNQPQHF.

The J gene is TRBJ2-4, the V gene TRBV7-2; there is no DNA to check the TCRdb D call of TRBD2. CDR1 is SGHTA and CDR2 is FQGNSA in the germline V gene. CDR3 length: 19 amino acids. The CDR3 loop reads CASSPPPGLAGVAKNIQYF.

The V call is TRBV4-3, the J call TRBJ1-4; TCRdb's D call of TRBD1 is untestable without DNA. The CDR3 runs to 14 residues. CDR1 and CDR2 (germline): LGHNA, YSLEER. CDR3 residues: CASSPDRGNEKLFF.

The chain combines TRBV4-1 with TRBJ2-1; TCRdb outputs TRBD2, but without DNA this stays unchecked. The V gene's germline CDR1 is MGHRA and CDR2 YSYEKL. The CDR3 has 15 amino acids. CDR3 sequence: CASSLRAGDLSEQFF.

The chain couples TRBV15 to TRBJ2-1; the D gene TCRdb calls, TRBD2, cannot be checked with no DNA. Per germline, CDR1 LNHNV and CDR2 YYDKDF (reference sequence). There are 16 residues in the CDR3. The CDR3 here is CATSREAGGLYNEQFF.

CDR3 region: CASSLGLGLAGGQAHNEQFF. The J gene is TRBJ2-1, the V gene TRBV7-3; the D call of TRBD2 rests on TCRdb alone, since no DNA is present to check it. Germline CDR1 reads SGHTA; CDR2 reads FQGTGA. The CDR3 consists of 20 residues.

The rearrangement links TRBV20-1 to TRBJ2-7; TCRdb designates TRBD1, a call that cannot be tested without DNA. Germline CDR1 reads DFQATT; CDR2 reads SNEGSKA (reference sequence). The CDR3 sequence is 15 residues long. CDR3 residues: CSARREDRAFYEQYF.

The chain recombines TRBV5-4 with TRBJ2-7; the TCRdb D gene call, TRBD1, has no DNA to confirm it. The V gene's germline CDR1 is SGHNT and CDR2 YYREEE (reference sequence). The CDR3 spans 15 residues. CDR3 residues: CASSLEAGVPYEQYF.

The chain couples TRBV7-6 to TRBJ2-3; no DNA is available, so the TRBD2 call from TCRdb remains unchecked. Germline V gene sequence: CDR1 SGHVS, CDR2 FNYEAQ. The CDR3 extends over 17 amino acids. CDR3 region: CASSLESSGASTDTQYF.

The genes are TRBV5-4 and TRBJ2-7; the TCRdb call, TRBD2, lacks DNA for checking. The germline V gene has CDR1 SGHNT and CDR2 YYREEE (reference sequence). CDR3 length: 16 residues. CDR3 region: CASSPEGLAVSYEQYF.

The chain recombines TRBV18 with TRBJ2-1; TCRdb indicates TRBD1, and absent DNA this call remains unverified. The germline CDR1 and CDR2 sequences are KGHSH and LQKENI. CDR3 length: 15 amino acids. CDR3 sequence reads: CASSPLGDSSNEQFF.

V gene TRBV29-1 combines with J gene TRBJ2-1; there is no DNA to check the TCRdb D call of TRBD1. The germline V gene encodes CDR1 SQVTM and CDR2 ANQGSEA. This CDR3 has 15 residues. This CDR3 reads CSVEESWTGANEQFF.

This rearrangement joins TRBV11-2 to TRBJ2-1; TCRdb's assignment of TRBD2 cannot be checked, as there is no DNA. The CDR3 loop spans 15 amino acids. Per germline, CDR1 SGHAT and CDR2 FQNNGV. The CDR3 loop reads CASSFGTSGYNEQFF.

This chain uses TRBV3-1 with TRBJ2-1. From germline, CDR1 is LGHDT and CDR2 YNNKEL (reference sequence). The CDR3 has 13 residues. CDR3 amino acids: CASSPNLWNEQFF.

The chain joins TRBV4-3 to TRBJ2-1. The CDR3 runs 15 residues. CDR1 LGHNA and CDR2 YSLEER come from the germline V gene. The CDR3 protein is CASSPKGGSYNEQFF.

J is TRBJ1-2 and V is TRBV2; the D call from TCRdb, TRBD1, cannot be confirmed without DNA. CDR3 length: 15 residues. Germline V gene data show CDR1 as SNHLY and CDR2 as FYNNEI. The CDR3 is CASSDMAGGFYGYTF.

The gene calls are TRBV28 and TRBJ2-7; no DNA is available, so the TRBD1 call from TCRdb remains unchecked. The V gene's germline CDR1 is MDHEN and CDR2 SYDVKM. This CDR3 has 13 amino acids. The CDR3 loop is CALGGTLTYEQYF.

This chain joins TRBV6-2 or TRBV6-3 and TRBJ2-3; without DNA, the TCRdb call of TRBD1 cannot be checked. This CDR3 is 14 amino acids long. Germline values: CDR1 MNHEY, CDR2 SVGEGT. CDR3 loop: CASSYAGDADTQYF.